The 9 T cell receptor beta chains presented below share a single source sample, sequenced in a study of siplizumab effects on memory and regulatory T cells. The method was immunoSEQ multiplex PCR; TCRdb's version includes in-frame clones alone and lacks a portion of them. The sample has over 80,000 clones; approximately 88% are singletons. Specimen: Tregs sorted from blood. These receptors all come from a human donor in good health.

The J gene is TRBJ2-5, the V gene TRBV6-6; 8 positions agree with TRBD2. CDR3 length equals 15 residues. V was clipped by 5 bases and J by 5 bases; unmatched bases: 10. Germline values: CDR1 MNHNY, CDR2 SVGAGI (reference sequence). The CDR3 coding sequence is TGTGCCAGCAGTATCGGGACTAGAGTTTGGGAGACCCAGTACTTC. Protein: CASSIGTRVWETQYF.

The rearrangement links TRBV6-1 to TRBJ2-1; the match to TRBD1 covers 9 bases. After removal of 6 bases from V and 2 bases from J, the junction contained 5 bases not matched to a gene. CDR1 is MNHNS, CDR2 SASEGT, per germline. The CDR3 is made up of 15 amino acids. The CDR3 bases are TGTGCCAGCAGGAGGGGGACAGGGCCCTACAATGAGCAGTTCTTC. It codes for CASRRGTGPYNEQFF.

The chain joins TRBV7-3 to TRBJ2-1, with TRBD1 matching 7 bases. The CDR3 consists of 14 residues. Germline CDR1 is SGHTA and CDR2 is FQGTGA. After removal of 5 bases from V and 5 bases from J, the junction contained 6 bases not matched to a gene. The CDR3 is CASSRGQSNNEQFF. CDR3 coding DNA: TGTGCCAGCAGCCGGGGACAGTCTAACAATGAGCAGTTCTTC. The full variable domain, rest sourced from reference TRBV7-3 and TRBJ2-1, is GAGVSQTPSNKVTEKGKYVELRCDPISGHTALYWYRQSLGQGPEFLIYFQGTGAADDSGLPNDRFFAVRPEGSVSTLKIQRTERGDSAVYLCASSRGQSNNEQFFGPGTRLTVL.

The V call is TRBV6-5, the J call TRBJ2-7, with D possibly being TRBD2 (5 bases). Per germline, CDR1 MNHEY and CDR2 SVGAGI. The CDR3 sequence is 15 residues long. Between the trimmed V and J ends, which lost 0 bases and 5 bases, there was a span of 14 bases. The DNA for the CDR3 is TGTGCCAGCAGTTACTCGAGGTCGGGGTTAGACGAGCAGTACTTC. Its protein is CASSYSRSGLDEQYF.

This clone was observed a single time. The chain employs TRBV9 and TRBJ2-3; 9 bases align to TRBD2. V gave up 0 bases and J gave up 4 bases; unmatched junction bases: 6. The length of the CDR3 is 16 residues. CDR1 SGDLS and CDR2 YYNGEE come from the germline V gene. The CDR3 protein is CASSVGPSGGSDTQYF. The CDR3 DNA reads as TGTGCCAGCAGCGTAGGACCCAGCGGGGGGTCAGATACGCAGTATTTT.

V gene TRBV29-1 combines with J gene TRBJ1-1; TRBD1 matches 7 bases. The trim removed 6 bases at V and 6 bases at J, leaving 19 bases unmatched. Germline V gives CDR1 SQVTM, CDR2 ANQGSEA. This CDR3 is built from 16 residues. CDR3 bases: TGCAGCGTCGCGAAAGACGCAGGGGGTGGATTGGCTGAAGCTTTCTTT. Encoded protein: CSVAKDAGGGLAEAFF.

This clone was detected a few times. This sequence joins TRBV5-4 and TRBJ1-2, with 7 bases identical to TRBD1. The V gene end was trimmed by 0 bases and the J gene end by 6 bases; junction bases not matched to a gene: 8. The CDR3 totals 15 residues. Per the germline V gene, CDR1 is SGHNT and CDR2 is YYREEE (reference sequence). CDR3 region: CASSLALGGGDGYTF. The CDR3 coding sequence is TGTGCCAGCAGCTTGGCGCTCGGAGGGGGCGATGGCTACACCTTC. Supplemented by reference TRBV5-4 and TRBJ1-2, the full variable domain reads ETGVTQSPTHLIKTRGQQVTLRCSSQSGHNTVSWYQQALGQGPQFIFQYYREEENGRGNFPPRFSGLQFPNYSSELNVNALELDDSALYLCASSLALGGGDGYTFGSGTRLTVV.

The count of this clone is one. The V call is TRBV14, the J call TRBJ2-4; 8 bases line up with TRBD1. The CDR3 covers 15 residues. CDR1 and CDR2 (germline): SGHDN, FVKESK. J gave up 8 bases and V 4 bases, and 10 bases lay outside the gene matches. CDR3 in amino acids: CASSPRGPNIYIQYF. The CDR3 coding sequence is TGTGCCAGCAGCCCCAGGGGGCCGAATATATACATTCAGTACTTC.

This CDR3 is CASSVQGKLYEQYF. The DNA of the CDR3 is TGTGCCAGTAGTGTCCAGGGAAAACTCTACGAGCAGTACTTC. This chain joins TRBV19 and TRBJ2-7, with D maybe TRBD1 (5 bases). Germline V CDR1 and CDR2: LNHDA, SQIVND (reference sequence). There are 14 residues in the CDR3. V lost 5 bases and J lost 3, with 14 bases in between.